This T cell receptor beta chain was sequenced for a study of blood T cell repertoires in COVID-19. Study as a whole: Material from acute and convalescent COVID-19 was sourced from the United States, Italy and Spain. In each case, the material was cDNA or gDNA derived from T cells, B-cell-depleted T cells, or PBMCs.

Original methodology: Reference gene primer amplification gave estimated nucleated cell counts. Assay: immunoSEQ multiplex PCR; the TCRdb copy retains only in-frame clones and omits some. That table furnishes V, J and clone size, whereas the DNA furnished D and trimming. The data show about 160,000 clones, with over 70% seen just once and less than 3.5% held by the top ten. The sample holds one count of this clone. CDR3 length: 16 amino acids. V was clipped by 0 bases and J by 4 bases; unmatched bases: 4. CDR1 is WNHNN, CDR2 SYGVQD, per germline (reference sequence). The chain has TRBV10-1 and TRBJ2-1; 9 bases map to TRBD2. Sequenced material: peripheral blood. The TCR sequence derives from a woman in her sixties or seventies with acute or convalescent COVID-19. The CDR3 coding sequence is TGCGCCAGCAGTGAGTCGGTTAGCGGGGGTTACAATGAGCAGTTCTTC. It specifies CASSESVSGGYNEQFF.